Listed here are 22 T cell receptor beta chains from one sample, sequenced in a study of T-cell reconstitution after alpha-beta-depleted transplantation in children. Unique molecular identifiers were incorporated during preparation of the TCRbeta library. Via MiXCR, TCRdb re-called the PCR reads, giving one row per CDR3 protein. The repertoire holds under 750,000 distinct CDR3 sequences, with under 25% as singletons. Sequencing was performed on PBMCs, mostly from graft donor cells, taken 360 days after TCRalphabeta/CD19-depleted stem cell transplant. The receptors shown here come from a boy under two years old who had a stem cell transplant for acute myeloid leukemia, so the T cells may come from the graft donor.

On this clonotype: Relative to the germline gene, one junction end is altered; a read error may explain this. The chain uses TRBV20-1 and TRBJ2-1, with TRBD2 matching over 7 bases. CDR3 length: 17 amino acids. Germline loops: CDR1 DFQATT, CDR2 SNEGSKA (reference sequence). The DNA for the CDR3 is TGCTGTGCTAGAGGCCTGGCGCCGGGGGGCTCCTACAATGAGCAGTTCTTC. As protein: CCARGLAPGGSYNEQFF.

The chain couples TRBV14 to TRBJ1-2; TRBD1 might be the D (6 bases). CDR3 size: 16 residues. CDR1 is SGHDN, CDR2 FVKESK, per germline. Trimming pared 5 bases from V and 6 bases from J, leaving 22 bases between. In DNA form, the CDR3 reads TGTGCCAGCAGCTTAAGAATAGCAGGGGAGACCCATGGCTACACCTTC. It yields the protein CASSLRIAGETHGYTF.

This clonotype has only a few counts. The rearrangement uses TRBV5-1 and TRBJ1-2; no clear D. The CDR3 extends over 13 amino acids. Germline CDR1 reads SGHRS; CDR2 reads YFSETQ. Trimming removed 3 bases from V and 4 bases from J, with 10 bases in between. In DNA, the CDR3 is TGCGCCAGCAGCTCGGACGGATCCTATGGCTACACCTTC. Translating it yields CASSSDGSYGYTF.

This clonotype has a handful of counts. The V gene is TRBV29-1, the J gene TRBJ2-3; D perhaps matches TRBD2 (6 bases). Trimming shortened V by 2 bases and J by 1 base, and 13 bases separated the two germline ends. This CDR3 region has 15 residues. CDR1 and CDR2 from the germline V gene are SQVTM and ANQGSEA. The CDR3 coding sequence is TGCAGCGTTGAATCGGGGGTCGTTGGCACAGATACGCAGTATTTT. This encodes CSVESGVVGTDTQYF.

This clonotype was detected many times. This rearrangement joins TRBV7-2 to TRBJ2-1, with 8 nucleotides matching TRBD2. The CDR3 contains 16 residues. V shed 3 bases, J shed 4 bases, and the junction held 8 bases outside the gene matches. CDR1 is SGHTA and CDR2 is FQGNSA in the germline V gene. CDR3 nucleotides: TGTGCCAGCAGCTTTCCGGGACTAGGAGCATACAATGAGCAGTTCTTC. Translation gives CASSFPGLGAYNEQFF.

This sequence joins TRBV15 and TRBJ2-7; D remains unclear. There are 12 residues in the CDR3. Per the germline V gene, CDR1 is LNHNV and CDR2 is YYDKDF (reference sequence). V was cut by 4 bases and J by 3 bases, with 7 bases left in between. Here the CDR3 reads CATSTDSYEQYF. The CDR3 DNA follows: TGTGCCACCAGCACCGATAGCTACGAGCAGTACTTC.

The DNA of the CDR3 is TGCAGCGTTGAGCAACTTCGTTGGGACACTGAAGCTTTCTTT. Its translation: CSVEQLRWDTEAFF. V gene TRBV29-1 combines with J gene TRBJ1-1; D not certain. The germline V gene encodes CDR1 SQVTM and CDR2 ANQGSEA. Between the trimmed V and J ends, which lost 3 bases and 3 bases, there was a span of 14 bases. The CDR3 consists of 14 residues.

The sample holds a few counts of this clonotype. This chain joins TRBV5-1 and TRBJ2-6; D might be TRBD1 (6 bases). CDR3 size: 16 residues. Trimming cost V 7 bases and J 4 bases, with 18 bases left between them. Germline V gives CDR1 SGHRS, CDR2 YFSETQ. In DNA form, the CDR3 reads TGCGCCAGCCACGGACAGTCGGGACCCGGGGCCAACGTCCTGACTTTC. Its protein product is CASHGQSGPGANVLTF.

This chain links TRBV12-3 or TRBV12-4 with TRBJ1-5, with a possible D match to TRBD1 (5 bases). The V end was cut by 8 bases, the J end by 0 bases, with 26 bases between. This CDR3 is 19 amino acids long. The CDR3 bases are TGTGCCAGCGCATCCTACGAAATCGGGACGTCATATAGCAATCAGCCCCAGCATTTT. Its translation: CASASYEIGTSYSNQPQHF.

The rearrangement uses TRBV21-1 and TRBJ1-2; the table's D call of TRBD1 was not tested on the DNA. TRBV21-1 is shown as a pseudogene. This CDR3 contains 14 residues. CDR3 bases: TGTGCCATTCCCCACGGACAGGGGGATGCTGGCTACACCTTC. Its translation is CAIPHGQGDAGYTF.

This CDR3 is CASSGSGVNTGELFF. CDR3 DNA: TGTGCCAGCAGTGGAAGCGGGGTGAACACCGGGGAGCTGTTTTTT. J is TRBJ2-2 and V is TRBV6-1, with TRBD2 matching 7 bases. Germline CDR1 reads MNHNS; CDR2 reads SASEGT. Trimming took 4 bases from V and 1 from J; bases not matched to a gene: 3. The CDR3 is 15 amino acids.

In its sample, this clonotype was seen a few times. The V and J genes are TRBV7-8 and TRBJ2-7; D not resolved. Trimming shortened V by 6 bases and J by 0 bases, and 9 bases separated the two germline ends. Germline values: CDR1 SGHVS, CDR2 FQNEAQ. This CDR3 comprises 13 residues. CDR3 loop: CASRDLRSYEQYF. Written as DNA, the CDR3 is TGTGCCAGCAGGGACCTCCGCTCCTACGAGCAGTACTTC. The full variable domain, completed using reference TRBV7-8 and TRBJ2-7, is GAGVSQSPRYKVAKRGQDVALRCDPISGHVSLFWYQQALGQGPEFLTYFQNEAQLDKSGLPSDRFFAERPEGSVSTLKIQRTQQEDSAVYLCASRDLRSYEQYFGPGTRLTVT.

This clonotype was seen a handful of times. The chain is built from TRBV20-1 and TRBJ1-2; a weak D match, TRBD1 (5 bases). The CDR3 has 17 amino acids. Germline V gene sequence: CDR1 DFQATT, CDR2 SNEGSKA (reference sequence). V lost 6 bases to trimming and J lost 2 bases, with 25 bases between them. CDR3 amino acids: CSASTYNYRTPNYGYTF. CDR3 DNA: TGCAGTGCCTCCACTTACAATTACCGGACACCCAACTATGGCTACACCTTC.

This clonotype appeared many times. The CDR3 bases are TGTGCCAGCAGTCCCTTAGCGGGGGTGGCCAAAAACATTCAGTACTTC. Translating gives CASSPLAGVAKNIQYF. The J gene is TRBJ2-4, the V gene TRBV12-3 or TRBV12-4, with TRBD2 matching 9 bases. V lost 5 bases, J lost 1 base, and 6 bases stayed unmatched. This CDR3 comprises 16 residues.

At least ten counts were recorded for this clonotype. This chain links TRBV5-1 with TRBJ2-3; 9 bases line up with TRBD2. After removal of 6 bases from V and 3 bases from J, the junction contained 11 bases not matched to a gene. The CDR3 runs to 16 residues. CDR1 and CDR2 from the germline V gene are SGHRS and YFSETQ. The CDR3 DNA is TGCGCCAGCAACCCCCAGGTAGCGGGGGAGACAGATACGCAGTATTTT. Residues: CASNPQVAGETDTQYF.

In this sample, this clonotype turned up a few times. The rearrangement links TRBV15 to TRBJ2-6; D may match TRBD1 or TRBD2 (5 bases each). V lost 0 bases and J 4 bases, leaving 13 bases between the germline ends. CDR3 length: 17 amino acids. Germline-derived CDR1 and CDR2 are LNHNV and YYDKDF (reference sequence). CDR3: CATSREGIGTGANVLTF. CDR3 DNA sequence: TGTGCCACCAGCAGAGAGGGAATAGGGACCGGGGCCAACGTCCTGACTTTC.

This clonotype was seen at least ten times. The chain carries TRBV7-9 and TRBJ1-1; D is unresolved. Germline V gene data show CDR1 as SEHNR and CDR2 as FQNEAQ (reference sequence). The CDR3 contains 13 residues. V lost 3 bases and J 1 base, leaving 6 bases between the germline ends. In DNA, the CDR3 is TGTGCCAGCAGCTTCCTTGAGAACACTGAAGCTTTCTTT. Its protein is CASSFLENTEAFF.

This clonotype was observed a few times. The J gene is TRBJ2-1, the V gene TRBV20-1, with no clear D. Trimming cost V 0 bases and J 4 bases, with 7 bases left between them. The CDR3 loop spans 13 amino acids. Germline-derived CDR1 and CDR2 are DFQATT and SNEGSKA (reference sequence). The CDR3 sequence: CSARDPEYNEQFF. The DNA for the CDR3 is TGCAGTGCTAGAGACCCTGAGTACAATGAGCAGTTCTTC.

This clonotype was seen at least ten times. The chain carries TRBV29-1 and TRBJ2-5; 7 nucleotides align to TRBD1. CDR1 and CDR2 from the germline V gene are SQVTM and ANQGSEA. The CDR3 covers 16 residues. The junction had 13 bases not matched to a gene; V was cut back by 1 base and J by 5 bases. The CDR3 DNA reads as TGCAGCGTTGAAGGGTTGGGGAACAGGGGTATCGAGACCCAGTACTTC. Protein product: CSVEGLGNRGIETQYF.

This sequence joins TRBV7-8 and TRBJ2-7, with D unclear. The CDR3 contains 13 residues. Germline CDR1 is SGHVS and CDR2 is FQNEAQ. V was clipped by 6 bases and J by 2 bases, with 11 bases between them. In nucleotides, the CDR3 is TGTGCCAGCAGTCCTACATTAACCTACGAGCAGTACGTC. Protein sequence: CASSPTLTYEQYV.

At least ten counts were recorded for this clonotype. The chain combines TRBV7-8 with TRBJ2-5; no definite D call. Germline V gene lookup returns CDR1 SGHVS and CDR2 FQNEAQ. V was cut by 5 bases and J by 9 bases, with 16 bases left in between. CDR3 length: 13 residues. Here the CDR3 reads CASSVPSAAPQYF. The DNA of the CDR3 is TGTGCCAGCAGCGTGCCTTCAGCCGCCCCCCAGTACTTC.

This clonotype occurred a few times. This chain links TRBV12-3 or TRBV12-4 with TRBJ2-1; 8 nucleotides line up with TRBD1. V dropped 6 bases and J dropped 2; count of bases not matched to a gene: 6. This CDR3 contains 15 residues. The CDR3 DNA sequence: TGTGCCAGCAGACTAGGACAGGGACCCTACAATGAGCAGTTCTTC. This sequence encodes CASRLGQGPYNEQFF.